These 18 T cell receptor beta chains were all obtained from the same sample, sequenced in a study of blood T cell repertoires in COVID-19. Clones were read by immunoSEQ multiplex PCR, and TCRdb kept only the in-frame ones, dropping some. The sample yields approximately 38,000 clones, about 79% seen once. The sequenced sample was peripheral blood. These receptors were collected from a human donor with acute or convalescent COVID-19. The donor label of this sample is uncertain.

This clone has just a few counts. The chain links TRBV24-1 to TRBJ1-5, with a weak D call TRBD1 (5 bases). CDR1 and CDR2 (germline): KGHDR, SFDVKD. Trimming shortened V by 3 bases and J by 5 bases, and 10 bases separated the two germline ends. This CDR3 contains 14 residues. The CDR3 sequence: CATSDPGHDQPQHF. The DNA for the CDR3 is TGTGCCACCAGTGATCCCGGACACGATCAGCCCCAGCATTTT.

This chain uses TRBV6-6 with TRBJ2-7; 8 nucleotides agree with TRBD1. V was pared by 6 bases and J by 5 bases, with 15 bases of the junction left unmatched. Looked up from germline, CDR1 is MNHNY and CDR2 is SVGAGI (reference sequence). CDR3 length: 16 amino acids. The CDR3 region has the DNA TGTGCCAGCAGACCCCCGACGACAGGGGTAGTCAACGAGCAGTACTTC. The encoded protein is CASRPPTTGVVNEQYF.

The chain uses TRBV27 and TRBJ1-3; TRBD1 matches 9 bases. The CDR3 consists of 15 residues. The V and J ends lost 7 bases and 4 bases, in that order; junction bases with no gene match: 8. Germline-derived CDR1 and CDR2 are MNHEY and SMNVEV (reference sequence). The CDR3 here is CASTLTGGPGNTIYF. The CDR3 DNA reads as TGTGCCAGCACCTTAACAGGGGGCCCCGGAAACACCATATATTTT.

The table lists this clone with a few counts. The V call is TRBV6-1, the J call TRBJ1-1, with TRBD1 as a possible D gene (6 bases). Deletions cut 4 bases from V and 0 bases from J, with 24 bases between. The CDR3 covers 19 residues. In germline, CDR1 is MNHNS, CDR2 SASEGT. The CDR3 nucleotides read TGTGCCAGCAGTGCCGGTGGCGCTGGGGGCCCAATACTGAACACTGAAGCTTTCTTT. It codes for CASSAGGAGGPILNTEAFF.

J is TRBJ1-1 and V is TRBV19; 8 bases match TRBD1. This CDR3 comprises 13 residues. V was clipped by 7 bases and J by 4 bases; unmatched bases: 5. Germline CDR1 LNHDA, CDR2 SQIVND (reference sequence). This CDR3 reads CASIRTGTTEAFF. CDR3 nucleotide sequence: TGTGCCAGTATCAGGACAGGGACCACTGAAGCTTTCTTT.

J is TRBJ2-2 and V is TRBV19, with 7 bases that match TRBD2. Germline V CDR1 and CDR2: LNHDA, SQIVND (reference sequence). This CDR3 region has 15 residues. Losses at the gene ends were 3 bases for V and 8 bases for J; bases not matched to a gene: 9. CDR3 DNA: TGTGCCAGTAGTATTCTAACCGCTAGCGGAGGGGAGCTGTTTTTT. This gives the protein CASSILTASGGELFF.

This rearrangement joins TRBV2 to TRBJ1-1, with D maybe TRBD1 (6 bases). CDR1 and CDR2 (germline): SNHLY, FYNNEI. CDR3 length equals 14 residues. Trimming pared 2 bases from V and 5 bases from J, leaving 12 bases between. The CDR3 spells CASSENAGVTEAFF. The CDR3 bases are TGTGCCAGCAGTGAAAACGCAGGGGTAACTGAAGCTTTCTTT.

The CDR3 coding sequence is TGTGCCAGCAGCCAAGATGCAGGGGGCGCGACTGAAGCTTTCTTT. Its protein is CASSQDAGGATEAFF. The chain combines TRBV3-1 (or the pseudogene TRBV3-2) with TRBJ1-1; TRBD1 matches at 8 bases. The CDR3 extends over 15 amino acids. Germline V gene sequence: CDR1 LGHDT, CDR2 YNNKEL (reference sequence). V was pared by 0 bases and J by 5 bases, with 5 bases of the junction left unmatched.

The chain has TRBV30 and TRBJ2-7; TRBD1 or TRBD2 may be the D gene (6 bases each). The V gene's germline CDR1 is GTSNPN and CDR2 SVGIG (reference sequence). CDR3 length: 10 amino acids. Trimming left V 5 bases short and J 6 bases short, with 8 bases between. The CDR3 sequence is CAWGGLEQYF. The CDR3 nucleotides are TGTGCCTGGGGGGGGCTCGAGCAGTACTTC.

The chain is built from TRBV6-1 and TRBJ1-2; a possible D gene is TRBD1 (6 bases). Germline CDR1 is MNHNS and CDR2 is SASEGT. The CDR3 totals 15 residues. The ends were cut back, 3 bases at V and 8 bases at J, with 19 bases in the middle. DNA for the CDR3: TGTGCCAGCAGTGAGACGTTCGGGGGGGGCTACGGCTACACCTTC. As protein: CASSETFGGGYGYTF.

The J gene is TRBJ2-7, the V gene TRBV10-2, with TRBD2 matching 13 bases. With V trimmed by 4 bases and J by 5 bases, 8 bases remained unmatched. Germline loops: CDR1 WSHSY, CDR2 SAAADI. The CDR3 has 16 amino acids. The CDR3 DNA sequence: TGCGCCAGCAGTGTTCGGCGACTAGCGGGAGGCAACGAGCAGTACTTC. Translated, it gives CASSVRRLAGGNEQYF.

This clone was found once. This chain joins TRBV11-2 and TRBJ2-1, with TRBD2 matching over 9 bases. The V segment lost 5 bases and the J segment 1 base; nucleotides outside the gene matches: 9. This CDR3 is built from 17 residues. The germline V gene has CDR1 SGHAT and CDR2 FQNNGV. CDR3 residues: CASSPNIAGASYNEQFF. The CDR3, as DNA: TGTGCCAGCAGCCCAAACATAGCGGGAGCGTCCTACAATGAGCAGTTCTTC.

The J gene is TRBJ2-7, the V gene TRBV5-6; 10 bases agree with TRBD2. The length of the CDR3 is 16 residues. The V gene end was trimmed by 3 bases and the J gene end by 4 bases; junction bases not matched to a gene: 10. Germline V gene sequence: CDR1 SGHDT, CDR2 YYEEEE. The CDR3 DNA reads TGTGCCAGCAGCTCAACCACGGCTAGCGGGAGATACGAGCAGTACTTC. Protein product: CASSSTTASGRYEQYF.

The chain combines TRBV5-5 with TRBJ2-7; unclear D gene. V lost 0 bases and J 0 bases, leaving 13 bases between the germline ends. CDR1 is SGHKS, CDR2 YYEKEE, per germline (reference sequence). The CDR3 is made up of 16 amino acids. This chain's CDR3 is CASSLVLLGTSYEQYF. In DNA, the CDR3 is TGTGCCAGCAGCTTGGTTCTCCTAGGAACCTCCTACGAGCAGTACTTC. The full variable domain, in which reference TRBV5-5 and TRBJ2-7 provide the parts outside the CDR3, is DAGVTQSPTHLIKTRGQQVTLRCSPISGHKSVSWYQQVLGQGPQFIFQYYEKEERGRGNFPDRFSARQFPNYSSELNVNALLLGDSALYLCASSLVLLGTSYEQYFGPGTRLTVT.

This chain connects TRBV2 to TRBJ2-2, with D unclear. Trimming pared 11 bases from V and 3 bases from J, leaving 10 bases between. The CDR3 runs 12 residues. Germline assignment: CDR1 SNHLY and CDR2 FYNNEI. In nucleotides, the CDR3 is TGTGCCTGCTCGAGGCACACCGGGGAGCTGTTTTTT. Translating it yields CACSRHTGELFF.

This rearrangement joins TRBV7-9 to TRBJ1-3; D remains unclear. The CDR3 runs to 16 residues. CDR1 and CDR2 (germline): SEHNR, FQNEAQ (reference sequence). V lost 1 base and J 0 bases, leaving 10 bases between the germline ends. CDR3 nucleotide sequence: TGTGCCAGCAGCTTAGTCAACAGCCTCTCTGGAAACACCATATATTTT. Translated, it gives CASSLVNSLSGNTIYF.

For the CDR3, the DNA is TGTGCCAGCAGCTGGGCTGAACTAGCGGTACTCACAGATACGCAGTATTTT. It codes for CASSWAELAVLTDTQYF. The V call is TRBV7-9, the J call TRBJ2-3; 8 bases map to TRBD2. The CDR3 length is 17 residues. The germline V gene has CDR1 SEHNR and CDR2 FQNEAQ (reference sequence). The ends lost 4 bases at V and 2 bases at J; junction bases unmatched: 11.

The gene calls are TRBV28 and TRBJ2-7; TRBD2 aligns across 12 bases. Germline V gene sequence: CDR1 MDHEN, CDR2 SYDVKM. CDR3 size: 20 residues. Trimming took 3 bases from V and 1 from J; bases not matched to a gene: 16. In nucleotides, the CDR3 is TGTGCCAGCAGTTTTACCGCTAGCGGGAGGGCCAAGACGAAATCCTACGAGCAGTACTTC. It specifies CASSFTASGRAKTKSYEQYF.